This TCR beta chain appears in the sequencing data of a study of blood T cell repertoires in COVID-19. Study-level background: Recovered participants had two consecutive negative NP/OP PCR tests, healthcare professional clearance, or symptom resolution.

The V end lost 5 bases, the J end lost 4 bases, and 19 bases lay between the germline ends. CDR1 is KGHDR and CDR2 is SFDVKD in the germline V gene. CDR3 size: 16 residues. Authors' analysis steps: By means of reference gene primer amplification, nucleated cell counts were estimated. Measured with immunoSEQ multiplex PCR; TCRdb has only the in-frame clones, and not every one. D and trimming were read from the DNA, whereas the V and J calls and clone size are those reported in that table. The sample records about 150,000 clones, about 80% being singletons. Residents of about two dozen US areas, aged roughly 18 to 89 years, made up the participants. Participants' own reports of clinical history determined their cohort assignment.

This TCR derives from a woman in her seventies in a cohort exposed to, infected with or recovered from COVID-19 (not recorded which). V gene TRBV24-1 combines with J gene TRBJ2-5; D possibly corresponds to TRBD1 (6 bases). The sequenced material came from PBMCs or T cells enriched from blood (not recorded which). CDR3 protein: CATSGTGFGGRETQYF. CDR3 DNA: TGTGCCACCAGTGGTACAGGGTTTGGAGGTAGAGAGACCCAGTACTTC.